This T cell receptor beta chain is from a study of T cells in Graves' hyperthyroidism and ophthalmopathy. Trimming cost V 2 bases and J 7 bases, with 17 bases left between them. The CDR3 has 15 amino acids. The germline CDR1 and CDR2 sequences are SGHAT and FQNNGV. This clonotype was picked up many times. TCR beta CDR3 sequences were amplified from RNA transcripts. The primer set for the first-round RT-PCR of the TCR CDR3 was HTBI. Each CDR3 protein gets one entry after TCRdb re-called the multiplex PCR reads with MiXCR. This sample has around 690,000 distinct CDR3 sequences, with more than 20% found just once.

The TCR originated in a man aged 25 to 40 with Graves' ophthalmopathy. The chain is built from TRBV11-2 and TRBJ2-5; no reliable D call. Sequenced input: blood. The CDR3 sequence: CASSLQEMTSGTQYF. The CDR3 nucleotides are TGTGCCAGCAGCTTACAGGAGATGACGTCTGGGACCCAGTACTTC.